This TCR beta chain was captured by sequencing in a study of radiation and T cells in renal cell carcinoma. Germline V CDR1 and CDR2: SEHNR, FQNEAQ (reference sequence). The CDR3 length is 15 residues. V lost 2 bases and J lost 3, with 10 bases in between. The time point denotes: baseline pretreatment blood. Treatment meaning: 15 Gy SBRT to primary tumor, nephrectomy 4 weeks later. Serial blood draws occurred at baseline and 2 and 4 weeks post-SBRT. Data came from immunoSEQ multiplex PCR; TCRdb stores just in-frame clones and leaves some out. The sample includes over 85,000 clones, about four fifths of them seen just once.

The clonotype was recovered from a man in his sixties with renal cell carcinoma. Sequencing used blood, obtained from a patient whose treatment included radiotherapy and nephrectomy. The chain employs TRBV7-9 and TRBJ1-4, with D maybe TRBD1 (6 bases). The CDR3 nucleotides are TGTGCCAGCAGCTTATTAGGGGGAGCTAATGAAAAACTGTTTTTT. Translation gives CASSLLGGANEKLFF.